Below, 17 T cell receptor beta chains from the same sample are listed, as sequenced in a study of T-cell reconstitution after alpha-beta-depleted transplantation in children. The library targeted TCRbeta and was prepared with unique molecular identifiers. TCRdb ran MiXCR on the PCR reads and lists one entry per CDR3 protein. The sample yields approximately 130,000 distinct CDR3 sequences, about 9.9% seen once. The sequences come from PBMCs, mostly from graft donor cells, collected 180 days after TCRalphabeta/CD19-depleted stem cell transplant. The source of these receptors is a girl less than two years old who had a stem cell transplant for combined immunodeficiency, so the T cells may come from the graft donor.

This clonotype was seen at least ten times. The chain combines TRBV10-3 with TRBJ2-1; 7 bases agree with TRBD2. V was clipped by 2 bases and J by 13 bases; unmatched bases: 5. The length of the CDR3 is 12 residues. Germline CDR1 ENHRY, CDR2 SYGVKD. The CDR3 sequence is CAISELAVGQFF. CDR3 in DNA: TGTGCCATCAGTGAGCTAGCGGTTGGCCAGTTCTTC.

This clonotype was recorded many times. The chain links TRBV12-3 or TRBV12-4 to TRBJ1-2; D remains unclear. V was cut by 1 base and J by 1 base, with 4 bases left in between. The length of the CDR3 is 13 residues. The CDR3 coding sequence is TGTGCCAGCAGTTTAGGGCTTAACTATGGCTACACCTTC. It yields the protein CASSLGLNYGYTF.

The genes are TRBV29-1 and TRBJ2-3; 8 bases align to TRBD2. Germline V gene lookup returns CDR1 SQVTM and CDR2 ANQGSEA. Trimming removed 4 bases from V and 5 bases from J; junction bases left unmatched: 8. This CDR3 has 14 amino acids. The CDR3 nucleotides read TGCAGCGTTGGGGTAGCGGGAATAGTAGATACGCAGTATTTT. Its translation: CSVGVAGIVDTQYF.

This clonotype was picked up a small number of times. The chain combines TRBV7-8 with TRBJ2-7, with D maybe TRBD2 (6 bases). CDR1 SGHVS and CDR2 FQNEAQ come from the germline V gene. The ends were cut back, 6 bases at V and 4 bases at J, with 22 bases in the middle. CDR3 length equals 16 residues. The CDR3 bases are TGTGCCAGCAGTTATCGGGGCGGCGGGGTTTTTTACGAGCAGTACTTC. Translation: CASSYRGGGVFYEQYF.

The rearrangement uses TRBV27 and TRBJ1-1; D might be TRBD1 (6 bases). CDR1 MNHEY and CDR2 SMNVEV come from the germline V gene (reference sequence). The V end was cut by 2 bases, the J end by 1 base, with 11 bases between. The length of the CDR3 is 15 residues. The CDR3 sequence is CASSLDRPRNTEAFF. CDR3 nucleotide sequence: TGTGCCAGCAGTTTAGACAGGCCAAGGAACACTGAAGCTTTCTTT.

There are a few counts of this clonotype. V and J are TRBV20-1 and TRBJ1-1, with D uncertain. CDR1 and CDR2 (germline): DFQATT, SNEGSKA (reference sequence). CDR3 length: 13 residues. Trimming removed 3 bases at V and 4 bases at J, with 12 bases between. The CDR3: CSASRTRATEAFF. The CDR3 nucleotides read TGCAGTGCTAGTCGAACTCGGGCCACTGAAGCTTTCTTT.

This clonotype was observed a few times. The CDR3 nucleotides read TGTGCCAGCAGCGTTGATTCCAACACTGAAGCTTTCTTT. This codes for CASSVDSNTEAFF. This chain uses TRBV9 with TRBJ1-1; no clear D gene. The V end lost 2 bases, the J end lost 2 bases, and 7 bases lay between the germline ends. The CDR3 has 13 residues. Germline-derived CDR1 and CDR2 are SGDLS and YYNGEE.

The chain carries TRBV20-1 and TRBJ1-6; no firm D call. Germline V gene sequence: CDR1 DFQATT, CDR2 SNEGSKA (reference sequence). V lost 6 bases and J lost 9, with 21 bases in between. This CDR3 is built from 15 residues. CDR3 loop: CSASLGGAYASPLHF. As DNA, the CDR3 is TGCAGTGCCTCCCTCGGAGGTGCATACGCTTCACCCCTCCACTTT.

The CDR3 region has the DNA TGTGCCAGCAGCTCGACAGTCTACGAGCAGTACTTC. Protein product: CASSSTVYEQYF. The chain links TRBV7-6 to TRBJ2-7, with a possible D match to TRBD1 (5 bases). In germline, CDR1 is SGHVS, CDR2 FNYEAQ. CDR3 length equals 12 residues. The V and J ends lost 4 bases and 3 bases respectively, with 7 bases between them.

In its sample, this clonotype was seen a few times. J is TRBJ2-3 and V is TRBV6-2 or TRBV6-3; 7 bases match TRBD2. This CDR3 is 18 amino acids long. Germline V gene sequence: CDR1 MNHEY, CDR2 SVGEGT. Losses at the gene ends were 7 bases for V and 4 bases for J; bases not matched to a gene: 20. Written as DNA, the CDR3 is TGTGCCAGCACCCCGGGGGGAGTCTTACGTCGTTGGGCAGATACGCAGTATTTT. It translates to CASTPGGVLRRWADTQYF.

The sample holds a few counts of this clonotype. V is TRBV7-2 and J is TRBJ2-7; tentatively, D is TRBD1 (6 bases). Germline CDR1 and CDR2: SGHTA and FQGNSA. CDR3 length: 16 amino acids. V was pared by 0 bases and J by 2 bases, with 14 bases between. CDR3 nucleotide sequence: TGTGCCAGCAGCTTAGCAGGGGGTCGGCCAACCTACGAGCAGTACTTC. Protein sequence: CASSLAGGRPTYEQYF.

Only a few counts were recorded for this clonotype. The chain uses TRBV27 and TRBJ2-1; 10 bases match TRBD2. The CDR3 consists of 15 residues. V lost 5 bases to trimming and J lost 4 bases; unmatched junction nucleotides: 5. Germline V gene sequence: CDR1 MNHEY, CDR2 SMNVEV (reference sequence). The CDR3: CASSPTGLAYNEQFF. The CDR3 DNA is TGTGCCAGCAGTCCTACGGGACTAGCGTACAATGAGCAGTTCTTC.

V gene TRBV12-3 or TRBV12-4 combines with J gene TRBJ2-1; 11 bases agree with TRBD2. V shed 3 bases, J shed 12 bases, and the junction held 10 bases outside the gene matches. The CDR3 has 15 amino acids. The CDR3 reads CASSLGLAGGWGQFF. The CDR3 nucleotides read TGTGCCAGCAGTTTGGGGCTAGCGGGAGGCTGGGGGCAGTTCTTC.

This clonotype was found many times. V and J are TRBV5-1 and TRBJ2-5; D might be TRBD1 (6 bases). Trimming removed 2 bases from V and 5 bases from J, with 16 bases in between. The CDR3 is 15 residues long. Germline CDR1 reads SGHRS; CDR2 reads YFSETQ. The CDR3 is CASSFERQVWETQYF. The DNA of the CDR3 is TGCGCCAGCAGCTTTGAAAGACAGGTCTGGGAGACCCAGTACTTC.

V and J are TRBV5-1 and TRBJ2-5; 8 bases are a match to TRBD1. Trimming took 1 base from V and 3 from J; bases not matched to a gene: 2. The CDR3 runs 14 residues. Germline CDR1 reads SGHRS; CDR2 reads YFSETQ. The CDR3 spells CASSLMTGEETQYF. In nucleotides, the CDR3 is TGCGCCAGCAGCTTGATGACAGGGGAAGAGACCCAGTACTTC. Variable domain in full (rest from reference TRBV5-1 and TRBJ2-5): KAGVTQTPRYLIKTRGQQVTLSCSPISGHRSVSWYQQTPGQGLQFLFEYFSETQRNKGNFPGRFSGRQFSNSRSEMNVSTLELGDSALYLCASSLMTGEETQYFGPGTRLLVL.

There are a few counts of this clonotype. This rearrangement joins TRBV12-3 or TRBV12-4 to TRBJ1-4; D might be TRBD1 (5 bases). Deletions cut 6 bases from V and 10 bases from J, with 12 bases between. The CDR3 sequence is 12 residues long. The chain's CDR3 is CASSPDGGKLFF. The CDR3 bases are TGTGCCAGCAGCCCGGACGGGGGAAAACTGTTTTTT.

This clonotype was seen only a few times. The rearrangement joins TRBV7-2 to TRBJ1-5, with D hard to call. The germline V and J ends were trimmed by 3 bases and 5 bases, with 8 bases remaining between them. Germline V CDR1 and CDR2: SGHTA, FQGNSA. The length of the CDR3 is 13 residues. CDR3 sequence reads: CASSFKADQPQHF. In DNA, the CDR3 is TGTGCCAGCAGCTTCAAGGCTGATCAGCCCCAGCATTTT.